This T cell receptor (beta chain) was profiled in a study of shared clonotypes between healthy human individuals. The assay was immunoSEQ multiplex PCR, and TCRdb's table has in-frame clones only and misses some. The sample shows over 1.5 million clones, around 98% of them seen only once. Germline V CDR1 and CDR2: SGHDN, FVKESK. This CDR3 spans 13 amino acids. Trimming removed 4 bases from V and 1 base from J, with 7 bases in between. Specimen: naive CD4+ T cells sorted from blood. Subset given: CD45RA+ positively selected. The clonotype originates from a man aged 30 to 45 in good health. The rearrangement uses TRBV14 and TRBJ1-1; D gene unclear. Here the CDR3 DNA reads TGTGCCAGCAGCCTTTACCGGAACACTGAAGCTTTCTTT. Translated: CASSLYRNTEAFF.